The clone carrying this T cell receptor beta chain was seen a few times. The entry originates in a study of patients and donors after allogeneic stem cell transplantation. From the RT-PCR reads, TCRdb called clonotypes with MiXCR, one entry per CDR3 protein. Here the sample spans roughly 960,000 distinct CDR3 sequences, roughly 18% being singletons. The V gene's germline CDR1 is SEHNR and CDR2 FQNEAQ (reference sequence). V lost 5 bases and J 1 base, leaving 11 bases between the germline ends. The CDR3 has 14 amino acids. The receptor was derived from a human donor who was either an allogeneic HSCT recipient or a stem cell or donor lymphocyte infusion donor (not recorded which). It is not recorded whose cells these are; they may come from a transplant donor. Material: blood, either unsorted or a sorted T cell fraction (not recorded which). The chain links TRBV7-9 to TRBJ1-1; weak D call: TRBD1 (6 bases). DNA for the CDR3: TGTGCCAGCAGCCAGACAGGCCAGAACACTGAAGCTTTCTTT. It is translated as CASSQTGQNTEAFF.